The clone carrying this T cell receptor beta chain was detected only a few times. Its cognate antigen is unknown. TCRdb re-analysed the reads in MiXCR, keeping a single row per CDR3 protein. The sample gives about 310,000 distinct CDR3 sequences, roughly 25% of which show up once; about an eighth is in the top ten. The source of the sample is a study of T cell repertoires in cytomegalovirus infection. Study-wide background: Both CMV infection and a matching HLA type were indicated by public TCR beta signatures.

Findings and limits, study-wide: Of the TCR beta families, the public ones yielded a cumulative frequency that identified carriers of CMV plus the relevant HLA.

The TCR sequence derives from a human donor in good health (CMV status not recorded). Some clones in this sample may be carry-over from other donors' samples. The sample consisted of cultured PBMCs, taken from culture after CMV antigen stimulation.

CDR3 nucleotides: TGCAGCGTTGCCAGCTCTCCCGCTGAAGCTTTCTTT. It encodes CSVASSPAEAFF. The genes are TRBV29-1 and TRBJ1-1; D gene ambiguous. Trimming shortened V by 4 bases and J by 6 bases, and 12 bases separated the two germline ends. CDR1 SQVTM and CDR2 ANQGSEA come from the germline V gene. The CDR3 is 12 amino acids. The full variable domain, its missing parts supplied by reference TRBV29-1 and TRBJ1-1, is SAVISQKPSRDICQRGTSLTIQCQVDSQVTMMFWYRQQPGQSLTLIATANQGSEATYESGFVIDKFPISRPNLTFSTLTVSNMSPEDSSIYLCSVASSPAEAFFGQGTRLTVV.